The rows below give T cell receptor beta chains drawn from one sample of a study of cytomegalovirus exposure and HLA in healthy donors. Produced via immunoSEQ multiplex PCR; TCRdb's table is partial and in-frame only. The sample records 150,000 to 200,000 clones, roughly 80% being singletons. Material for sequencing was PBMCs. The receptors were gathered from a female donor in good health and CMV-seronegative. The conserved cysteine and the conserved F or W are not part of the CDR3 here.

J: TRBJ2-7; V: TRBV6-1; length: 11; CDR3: ASSETGSYEQY
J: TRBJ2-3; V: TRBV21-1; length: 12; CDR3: ASSRLRDKYTQY
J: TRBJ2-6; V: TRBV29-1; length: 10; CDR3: SAESGANVLT
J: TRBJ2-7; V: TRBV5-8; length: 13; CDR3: ASSLASGRAREQY
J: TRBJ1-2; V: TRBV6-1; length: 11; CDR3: ASSILGASGYT
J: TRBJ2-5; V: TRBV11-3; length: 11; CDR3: ASRGKQGETQY
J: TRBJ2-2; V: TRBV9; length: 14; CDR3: ASSVEGRGYTGELF
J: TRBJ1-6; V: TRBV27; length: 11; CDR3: ASSLPGSSPLH
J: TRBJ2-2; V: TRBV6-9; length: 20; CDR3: ASRLRTKGLAGESPNTGELF
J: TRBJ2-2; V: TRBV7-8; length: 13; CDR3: ASSLLWTPTGELF
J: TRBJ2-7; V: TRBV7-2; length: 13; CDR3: ASSIQRGISYEQY
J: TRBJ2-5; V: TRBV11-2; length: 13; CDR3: ASSSTRTSSETQY
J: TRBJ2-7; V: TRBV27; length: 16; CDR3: ASSSVRLAGVSSYEQY
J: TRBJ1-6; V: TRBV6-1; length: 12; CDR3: ASRLSRAGSPLH
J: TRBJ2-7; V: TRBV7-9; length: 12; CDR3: ASSYAGGLGEQY
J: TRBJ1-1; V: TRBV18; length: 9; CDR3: ASSPEREAF
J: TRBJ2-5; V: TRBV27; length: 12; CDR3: ASSGTGSGETQY
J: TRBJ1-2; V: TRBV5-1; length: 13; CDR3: ASSLETAYSYGYT
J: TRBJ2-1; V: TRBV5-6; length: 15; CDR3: ASSNSPGLARTGEQF
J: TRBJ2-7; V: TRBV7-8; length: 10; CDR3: ASTQGVAEQY
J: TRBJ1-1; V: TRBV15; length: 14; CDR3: ATSRDTSVGNTEAF
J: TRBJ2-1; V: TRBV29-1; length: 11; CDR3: SVRGHLSDEQF
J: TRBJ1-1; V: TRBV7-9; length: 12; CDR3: ASSLPGSNTEAF
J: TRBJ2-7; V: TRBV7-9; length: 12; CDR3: ASSNRQGRYEQY
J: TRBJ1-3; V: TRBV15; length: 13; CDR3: ATSRDGGTGNTIY
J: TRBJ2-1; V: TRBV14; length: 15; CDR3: ASSQVPGGSFYNEQF
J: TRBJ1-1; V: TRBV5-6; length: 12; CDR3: ASSLGGQGAEAF
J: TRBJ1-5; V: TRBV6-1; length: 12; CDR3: ASSGTSRAQPQH
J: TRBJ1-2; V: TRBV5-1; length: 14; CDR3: ASSLTWTARKNGYT
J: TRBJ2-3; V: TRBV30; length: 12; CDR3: AWGLAGVTDTQY
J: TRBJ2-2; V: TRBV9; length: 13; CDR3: ASSFGTPYTGELF
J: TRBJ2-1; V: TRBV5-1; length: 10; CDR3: ASSLPKNEQF
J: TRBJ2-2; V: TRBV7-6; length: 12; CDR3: ASSFRGQGGELF
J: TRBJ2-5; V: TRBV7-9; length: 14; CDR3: SSSSGQGAWRETQY
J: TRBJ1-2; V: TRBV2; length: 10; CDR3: ASNLGDRGYT
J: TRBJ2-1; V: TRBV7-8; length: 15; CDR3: ASSLAFQGSSYNEQF
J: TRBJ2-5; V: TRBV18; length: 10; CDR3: ASSPAGETQY
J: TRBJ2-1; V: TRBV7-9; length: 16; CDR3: ASSPKSGLDLSYNEQF
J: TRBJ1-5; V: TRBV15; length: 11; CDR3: ATSNRTNQPQH
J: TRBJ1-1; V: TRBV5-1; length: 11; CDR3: ASSGTGGTEAF
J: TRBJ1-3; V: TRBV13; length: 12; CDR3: ASSFGRAGNTIY
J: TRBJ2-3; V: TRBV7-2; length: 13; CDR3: ASGLAGGSTDTQY
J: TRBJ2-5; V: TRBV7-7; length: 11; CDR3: ASSPRQSDQQY
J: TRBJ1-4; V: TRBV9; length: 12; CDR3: ASSVGTANEKLF
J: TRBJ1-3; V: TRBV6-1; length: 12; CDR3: ASSGTGTGNTIY
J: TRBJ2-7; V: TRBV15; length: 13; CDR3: ATSREQGLPSEQY
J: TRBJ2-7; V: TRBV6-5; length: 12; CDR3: ASSIATGVVEQY
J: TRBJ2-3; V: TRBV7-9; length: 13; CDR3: ASSLTDSWVDTQY
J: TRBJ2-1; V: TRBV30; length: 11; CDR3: AWSVGLANEQF
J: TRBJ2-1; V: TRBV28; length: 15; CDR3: ASITPGAGGEYNEQF
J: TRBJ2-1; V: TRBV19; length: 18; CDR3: ASSGQGTSGRALFYNEQF
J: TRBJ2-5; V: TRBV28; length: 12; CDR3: ASSPRGRGETQY
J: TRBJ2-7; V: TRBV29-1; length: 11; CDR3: SVRDRGIYEQY
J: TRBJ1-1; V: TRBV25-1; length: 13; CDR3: ASSDLDREDTEAF